This TCR beta chain was found in a study of blood T cells in healthy people across ages. Study-wide results and caveats: As naive T cell percentage varied, TCR beta diversity correlated strongly with it. CMV status of donors was unknown, possibly confounding expanded clonotype changes.

The CDR3 is 16 residues long. Germline lookup yields CDR1 MNHNS and CDR2 SASEGT. The V gene end was trimmed by 4 bases and the J gene end by 5 bases; junction bases not matched to a gene: 8. In its sample, this clonotype was seen once. The antigen is unknown. Every donor gave 9 to 10 milliliters of peripheral blood. A J-beta primer mix and a sample-barcoded 5' primer were used in a second PCR of about 7 to 11 cycles. TCRdb analysed the 5' RACE reads with MiXCR anew, one entry per CDR3 protein. Here the sample spans around 790,000 distinct CDR3 sequences, around two fifths being singletons. The chain couples TRBV6-1 to TRBJ2-5, with 12 bases lining up with TRBD1. The clonotype originates from a man aged 55 to 70 in good health. Material for sequencing was blood. The CDR3 is CASSATGTGGFETQYF. CDR3 bases: TGTGCCAGCAGTGCTACTGGGACAGGGGGCTTTGAGACCCAGTACTTC.